This TCR beta chain was profiled in a study of blood T cell repertoires in COVID-19. For the study at large: The study drew acute and convalescent COVID-19 samples from the United States, Italy and Spain. Sources were T cells, B-cell-depleted T cells, or PBMCs; the material itself was cDNA or gDNA.

In the source study's methods: Amplification from reference gene primers served as the basis for estimated nucleated cell counts. TCRdb's copy holds only in-frame clones and misses some; the assay was immunoSEQ multiplex PCR. For V, J and clone size, that table is used; D and trimming come from the DNA. The table includes around 88,000 clones, around nine tenths detected once. Germline lookup yields CDR1 MNHEY and CDR2 SMNVEV (reference sequence). V lost 7 bases and J lost 2; bases outside the gene matches: 10. This CDR3 contains 15 residues. This sequence joins TRBV27 and TRBJ2-5; 7 positions agree with TRBD1. Sequencing was performed on peripheral blood. The TCR comes from a woman older than 75 with acute or convalescent COVID-19. The CDR3 is CASKEDRAQQETQYF. CDR3 coding DNA: TGTGCCAGCAAAGAAGACAGGGCCCAGCAAGAGACCCAGTACTTC.